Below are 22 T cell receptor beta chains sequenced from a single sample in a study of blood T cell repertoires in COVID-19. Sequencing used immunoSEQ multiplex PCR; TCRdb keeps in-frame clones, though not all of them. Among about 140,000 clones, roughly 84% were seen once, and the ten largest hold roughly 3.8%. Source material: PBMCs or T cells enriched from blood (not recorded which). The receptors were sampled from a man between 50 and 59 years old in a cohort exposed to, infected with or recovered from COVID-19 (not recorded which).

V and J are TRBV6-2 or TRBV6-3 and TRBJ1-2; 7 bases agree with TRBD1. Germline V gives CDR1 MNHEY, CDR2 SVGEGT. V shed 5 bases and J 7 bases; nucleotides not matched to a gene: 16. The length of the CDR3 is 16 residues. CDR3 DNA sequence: TGTGCCAGCAGTAAAACTACGGGACAGAGGAATGGTGGCTACACCTTC. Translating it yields CASSKTTGQRNGGYTF.

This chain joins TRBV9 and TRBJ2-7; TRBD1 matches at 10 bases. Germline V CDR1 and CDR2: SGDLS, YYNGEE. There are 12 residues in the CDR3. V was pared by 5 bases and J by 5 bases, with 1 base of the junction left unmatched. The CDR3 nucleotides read TGTGCCAGCAGAGGACAGGGGGACGAGCAGTACTTC. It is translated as CASRGQGDEQYF.

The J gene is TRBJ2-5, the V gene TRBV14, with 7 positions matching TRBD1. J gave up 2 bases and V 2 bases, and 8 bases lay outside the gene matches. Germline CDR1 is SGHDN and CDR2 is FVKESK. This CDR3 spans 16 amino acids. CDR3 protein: CASSQWTGPMQETQYF. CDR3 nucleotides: TGTGCCAGCAGCCAATGGACAGGACCCATGCAAGAGACCCAGTACTTC.

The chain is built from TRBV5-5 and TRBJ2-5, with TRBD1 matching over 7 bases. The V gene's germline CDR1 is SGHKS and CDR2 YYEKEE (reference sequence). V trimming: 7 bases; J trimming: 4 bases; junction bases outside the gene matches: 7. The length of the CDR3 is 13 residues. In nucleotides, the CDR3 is TGTGCCAGCTCATTGACAGGGCCAGAGACCCAGTACTTC. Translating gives CASSLTGPETQYF.

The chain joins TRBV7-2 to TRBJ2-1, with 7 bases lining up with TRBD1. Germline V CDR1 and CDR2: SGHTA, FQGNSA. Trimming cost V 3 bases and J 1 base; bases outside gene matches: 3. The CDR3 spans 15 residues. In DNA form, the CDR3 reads TGTGCCAGCAGCTTTCAACAGGGGTCCTACAATGAGCAGTTCTTC. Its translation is CASSFQQGSYNEQFF.

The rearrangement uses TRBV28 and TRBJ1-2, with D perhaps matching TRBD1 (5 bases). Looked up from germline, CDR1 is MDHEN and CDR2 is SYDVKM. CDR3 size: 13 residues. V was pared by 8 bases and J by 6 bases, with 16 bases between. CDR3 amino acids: CASWEDTRNGYTF. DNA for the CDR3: TGTGCCAGCTGGGAGGACACGAGAAATGGCTACACCTTC.

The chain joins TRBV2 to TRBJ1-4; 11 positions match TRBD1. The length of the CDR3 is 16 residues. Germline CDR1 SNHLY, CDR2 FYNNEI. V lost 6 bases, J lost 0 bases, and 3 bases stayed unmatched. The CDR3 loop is CASSGQGATTNEKLFF. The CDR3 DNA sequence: TGTGCCAGCAGCGGACAGGGGGCTACAACTAATGAAAAACTGTTTTTT.

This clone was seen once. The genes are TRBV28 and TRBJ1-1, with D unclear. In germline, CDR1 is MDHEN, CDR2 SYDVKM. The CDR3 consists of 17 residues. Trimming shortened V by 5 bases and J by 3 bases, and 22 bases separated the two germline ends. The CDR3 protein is CASSSRPGSSGDTEAFF. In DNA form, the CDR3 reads TGTGCCAGCAGTAGCAGACCGGGAAGCAGCGGGGACACTGAAGCTTTCTTT.

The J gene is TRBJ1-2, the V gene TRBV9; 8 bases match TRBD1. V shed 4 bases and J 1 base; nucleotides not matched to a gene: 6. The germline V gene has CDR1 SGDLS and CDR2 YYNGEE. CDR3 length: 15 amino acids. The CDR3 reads CASSLGQGFNYGYTF. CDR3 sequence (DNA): TGTGCCAGCAGCCTTGGACAGGGCTTTAACTATGGCTACACCTTC. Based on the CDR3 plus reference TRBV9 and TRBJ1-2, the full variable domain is DSGVTQTPKHLITATGQRVTLRCSPRSGDLSVYWYQQSLDQGLQFLIQYYNGEERAKGNILERFSAQQFPDLHSELNLSSLELGDSALYFCASSLGQGFNYGYTFGSGTRLTVV.

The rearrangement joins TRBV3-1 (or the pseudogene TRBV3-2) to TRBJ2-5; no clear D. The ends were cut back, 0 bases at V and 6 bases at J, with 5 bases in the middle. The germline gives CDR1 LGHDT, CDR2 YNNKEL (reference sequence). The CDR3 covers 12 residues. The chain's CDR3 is CASSQDVKTQYF. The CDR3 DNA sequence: TGTGCCAGCAGCCAAGATGTAAAGACCCAGTACTTC.

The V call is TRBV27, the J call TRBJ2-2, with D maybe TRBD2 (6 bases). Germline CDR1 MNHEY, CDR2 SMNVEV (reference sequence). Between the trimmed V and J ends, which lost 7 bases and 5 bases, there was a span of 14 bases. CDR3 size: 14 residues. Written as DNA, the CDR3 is TGTGCCAGCACCTTAAGTGGGGGGACCGGGGAGCTGTTTTTT. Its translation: CASTLSGGTGELFF.

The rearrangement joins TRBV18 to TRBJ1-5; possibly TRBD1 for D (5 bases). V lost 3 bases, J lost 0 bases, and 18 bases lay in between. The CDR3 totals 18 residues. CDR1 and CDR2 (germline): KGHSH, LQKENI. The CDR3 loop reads CASSPQTGGADSNQPQHF. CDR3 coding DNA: TGTGCCAGCTCACCGCAAACAGGAGGGGCAGATAGCAATCAGCCCCAGCATTTT.

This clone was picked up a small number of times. CDR3 sequence: CASSLGPGDTGELFF. The CDR3 DNA follows: TGTGCCAGCAGCTTAGGCCCGGGAGACACCGGGGAGCTGTTTTTT. The V and J genes are TRBV7-6 and TRBJ2-2, with a tentative D call TRBD2 (6 bases). The ends were cut back, 1 base at V and 3 bases at J, with 9 bases in the middle. CDR1 is SGHVS and CDR2 is FNYEAQ in the germline V gene. The CDR3 runs 15 residues.

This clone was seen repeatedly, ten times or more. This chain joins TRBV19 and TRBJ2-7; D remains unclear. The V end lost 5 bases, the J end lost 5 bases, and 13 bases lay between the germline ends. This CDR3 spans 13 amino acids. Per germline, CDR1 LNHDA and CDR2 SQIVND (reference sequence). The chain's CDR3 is CASSPDRAHEQYF. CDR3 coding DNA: TGTGCCAGTAGTCCCGATAGAGCGCACGAGCAGTACTTC. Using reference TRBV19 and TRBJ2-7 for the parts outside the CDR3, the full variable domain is DGGITQSPKYLFRKEGQNVTLSCEQNLNHDAMYWYRQDPGQGLRLIYYSQIVNDFQKGDIAEGYSVSREKKESFPLTVTSAQKNPTAFYLCASSPDRAHEQYFGPGTRLTVT.

The CDR3 loop is CASKTSGEGELFF. The CDR3 DNA reads as TGTGCCAGCAAGACTAGCGGGGAGGGGGAGCTGTTTTTT. The V gene is TRBV6-4, the J gene TRBJ2-2, with 11 bases aligning to TRBD2. V shed 7 bases and J 8 bases; nucleotides not matched to a gene: 3. Per the germline V gene, CDR1 is MRHNA and CDR2 is SNTAGT. The CDR3 has 13 amino acids.

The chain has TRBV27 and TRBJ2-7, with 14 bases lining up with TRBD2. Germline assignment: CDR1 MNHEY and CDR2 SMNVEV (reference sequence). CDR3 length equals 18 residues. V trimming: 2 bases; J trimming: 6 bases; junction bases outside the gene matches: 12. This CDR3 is CASSLSIRGLAGVPEQYF. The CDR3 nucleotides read TGTGCCAGCAGTTTAAGCATAAGGGGACTAGCGGGAGTACCCGAGCAGTACTTC.

The CDR3: CASSLPTEAVQETQYF. The CDR3 coding sequence is TGTGCCAGCAGCTTACCGACAGAGGCAGTTCAAGAGACCCAGTACTTC. This rearrangement joins TRBV7-9 to TRBJ2-5; tentative D call: TRBD1 (5 bases). The CDR3 totals 16 residues. V lost 2 bases and J lost 2, with 15 bases in between. The germline gives CDR1 SEHNR, CDR2 FQNEAQ (reference sequence). Full variable domain (missing parts from reference TRBV7-9 and TRBJ2-5): DTGVSQNPRHKITKRGQNVTFRCDPISEHNRLYWYRQTLGQGPEFLTYFQNEAQLEKSRLLSDRFSAERPKGSFSTLEIQRTEQGDSAMYLCASSLPTEAVQETQYFGPGTRLLVL.

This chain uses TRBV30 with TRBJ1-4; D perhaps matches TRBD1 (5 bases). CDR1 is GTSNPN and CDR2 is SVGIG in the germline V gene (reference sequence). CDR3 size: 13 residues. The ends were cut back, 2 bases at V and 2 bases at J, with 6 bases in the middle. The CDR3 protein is CAWSRGTNEKLFF. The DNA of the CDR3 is TGTGCCTGGAGTCGGGGGACTAATGAAAAACTGTTTTTT.

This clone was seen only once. The CDR3 DNA reads TGTGCCTGGAGGCGACAGGGGTCAGGGGCCCAGCATTTT. Its translation is CAWRRQGSGAQHF. The chain combines TRBV30 with TRBJ1-5, with 8 bases that match TRBD1. CDR1 is GTSNPN and CDR2 is SVGIG in the germline V gene (reference sequence). The CDR3 contains 13 residues. The V and J ends lost 3 bases and 11 bases, in that order; junction bases with no gene match: 9.

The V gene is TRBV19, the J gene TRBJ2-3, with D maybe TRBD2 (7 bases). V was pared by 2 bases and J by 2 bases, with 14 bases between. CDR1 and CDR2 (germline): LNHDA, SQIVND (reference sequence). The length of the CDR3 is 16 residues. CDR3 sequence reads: CASSIRRGGDTDTQYF. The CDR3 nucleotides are TGTGCCAGTAGTATAAGGAGGGGGGGCGACACAGATACGCAGTATTTT.

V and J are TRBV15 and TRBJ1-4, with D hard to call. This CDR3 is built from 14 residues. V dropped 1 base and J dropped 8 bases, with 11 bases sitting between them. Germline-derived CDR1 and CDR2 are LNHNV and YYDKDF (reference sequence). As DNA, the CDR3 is TGTGCCACCAGCAGAGGGTATGGCGGAGAAAAACTGTTTTTT. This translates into CATSRGYGGEKLFF.

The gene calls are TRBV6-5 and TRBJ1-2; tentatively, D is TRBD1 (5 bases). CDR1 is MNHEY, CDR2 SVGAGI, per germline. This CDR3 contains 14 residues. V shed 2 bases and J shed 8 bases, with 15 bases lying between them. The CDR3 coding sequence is TGTGCCAGCAGTTACGCTCAGTCGCGGGGGGGCTACACCTTC. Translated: CASSYAQSRGGYTF.